This paragraph covers one T cell receptor beta chain sequence. Antigen unknown. This record comes from a study of T cells in Graves' hyperthyroidism and ophthalmopathy. Study-wide results and caveats: Blood also contained most expanded thyroid clonotypes above 0.001. Ophthalmopathy and stable hyperthyroidism were told apart by a 13 V-J model. Progression to ophthalmopathy was predicted a median of 6.5 months early.

Thyroid ultrasound, orbital computed tomography, clinical symptoms, and serum thyroxine and TRAb underpinned diagnoses. RNA transcripts gave rise to amplified TCR beta CDR3 regions. TCR CDR3 underwent first-round RT-PCR with the HTBI primer set. One entry per CDR3 protein results from TCRdb running MiXCR on the multiplex PCR reads. The sample lists around 570,000 distinct CDR3 sequences; about 20% were seen once. Specimen: blood. The clonotype originates from a man aged 40-55 years with Graves' ophthalmopathy.

The CDR3 region is CASSQDGQGVISGRDDNEQFF. DNA for the CDR3: TGTGCCAGCAGCCAAGACGGACAGGGGGTGATAAGCGGGAGGGATGATAATGAGCAGTTCTTC. The V call is TRBV3-1, the J call TRBJ2-1; D is perhaps TRBD1 or TRBD2 (10 bases each). The CDR3 runs to 21 residues. With 0 bases removed from V and 7 bases from J, the gap between germline ends came to 31 bases. Per the germline V gene, CDR1 is LGHDT and CDR2 is YNNKEL (reference sequence).